This T cell receptor beta chain was identified during a study of cytomegalovirus exposure and HLA in healthy donors. General study results and limits: The study recorded 160 or so TCR beta chains that were cytomegalovirus-associated. Reported performance of the classifier showed diagnosis of cytomegalovirus status with high specificity and sensitivity.

The PCR contained 60 Vbeta and 13 Jbeta primers. The repertoire was sequenced with immunoSEQ multiplex PCR; TCRdb's copy has only in-frame clones and lacks some. In total, the table holds 70,000 to 80,000 clones. From germline, CDR1 is SGDLS and CDR2 YYNGEE. CDR3 length: 15 residues. J lost 5 bases, V lost 0 bases, and 5 bases had no gene match. For this clone: Its target is unknown.

This sequence originates from a man aged 35 to 55 in good health and CMV-seronegative. Source material: PBMCs. This chain connects TRBV9 to TRBJ2-1; 7 bases line up with TRBD2. CDR3 amino acids: CASSVGGGDHNEQFF. The CDR3 coding sequence is TGTGCCAGCAGCGTAGGTGGGGGGGATCACAATGAGCAGTTCTTC.